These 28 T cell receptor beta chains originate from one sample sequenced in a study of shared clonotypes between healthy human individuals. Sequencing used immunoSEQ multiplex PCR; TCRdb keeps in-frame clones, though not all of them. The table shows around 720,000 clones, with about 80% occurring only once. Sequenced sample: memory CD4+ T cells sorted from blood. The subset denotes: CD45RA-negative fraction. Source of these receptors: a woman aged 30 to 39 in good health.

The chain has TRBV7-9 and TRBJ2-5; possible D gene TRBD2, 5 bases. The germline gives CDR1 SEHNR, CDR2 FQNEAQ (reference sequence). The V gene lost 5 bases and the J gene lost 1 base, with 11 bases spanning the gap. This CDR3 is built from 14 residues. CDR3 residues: CASSPWTVQETQYF. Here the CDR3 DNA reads TGTGCCAGCAGCCCCTGGACTGTCCAAGAGACCCAGTACTTC. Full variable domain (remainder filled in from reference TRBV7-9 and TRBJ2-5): DTGVSQNPRHKITKRGQNVTFRCDPISEHNRLYWYRQTLGQGPEFLTYFQNEAQLEKSRLLSDRFSAERPKGSFSTLEIQRTEQGDSAMYLCASSPWTVQETQYFGPGTRLLVL.

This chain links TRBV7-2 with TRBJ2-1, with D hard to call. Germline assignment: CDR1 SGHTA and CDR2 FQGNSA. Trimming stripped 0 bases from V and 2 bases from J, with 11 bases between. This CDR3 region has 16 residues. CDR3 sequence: CASSLAHLPTYNEQFF. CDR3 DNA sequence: TGTGCCAGCAGCTTAGCGCACTTACCGACCTACAATGAGCAGTTCTTC.

CDR3 DNA: TGTGCCAGCAGGGTTGGGGGCTCTGGAAACACCATATATTTT. Amino acid sequence: CASRVGGSGNTIYF. This sequence joins TRBV28 and TRBJ1-3, with a tentative D call TRBD1 (5 bases). V shed 6 bases and J shed 0 bases, with 9 bases lying between them. The germline V gene has CDR1 MDHEN and CDR2 SYDVKM. The CDR3 totals 14 residues.

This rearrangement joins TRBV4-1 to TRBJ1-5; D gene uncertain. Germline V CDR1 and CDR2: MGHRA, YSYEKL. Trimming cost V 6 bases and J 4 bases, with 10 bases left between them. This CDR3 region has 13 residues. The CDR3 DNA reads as TGCGCCAGCAGTGGAGGCATTAATCAGCCCCAGCATTTT. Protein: CASSGGINQPQHF.

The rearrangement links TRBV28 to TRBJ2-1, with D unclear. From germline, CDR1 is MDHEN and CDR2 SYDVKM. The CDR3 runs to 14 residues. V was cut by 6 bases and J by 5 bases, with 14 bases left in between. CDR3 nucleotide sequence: TGTGCCAGCAGGCCAGAACAAACTCACAATGAGCAGTTCTTC. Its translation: CASRPEQTHNEQFF.

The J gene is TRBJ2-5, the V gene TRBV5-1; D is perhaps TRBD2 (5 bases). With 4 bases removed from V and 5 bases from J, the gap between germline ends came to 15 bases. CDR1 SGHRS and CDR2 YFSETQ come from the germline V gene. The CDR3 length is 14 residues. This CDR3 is CASSRGVEWETQYF. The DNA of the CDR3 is TGCGCCAGCAGCCGGGGAGTGGAGTGGGAGACCCAGTACTTC.

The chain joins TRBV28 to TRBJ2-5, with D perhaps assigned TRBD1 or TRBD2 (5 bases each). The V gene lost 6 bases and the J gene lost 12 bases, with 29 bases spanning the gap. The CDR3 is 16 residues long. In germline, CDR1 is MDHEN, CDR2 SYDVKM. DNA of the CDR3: TGTGCCAGCAGCCAATTAGTGGGGAACGGGGACCGACAAAAGTACTTC. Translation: CASSQLVGNGDRQKYF.

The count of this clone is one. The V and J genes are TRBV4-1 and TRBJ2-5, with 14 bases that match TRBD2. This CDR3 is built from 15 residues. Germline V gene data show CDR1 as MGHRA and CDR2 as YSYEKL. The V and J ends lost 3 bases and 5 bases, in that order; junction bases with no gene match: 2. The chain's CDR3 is CASSQGLAGDETQYF. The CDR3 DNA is TGCGCCAGCAGCCAGGGACTAGCGGGAGATGAGACCCAGTACTTC.

CDR3 residues: CASSESGGETEAFF. The CDR3 DNA follows: TGTGCCAGCAGTGAAAGTGGGGGGGAAACTGAAGCTTTCTTT. The V call is TRBV2, the J call TRBJ1-1; TRBD1 is a possible D gene (5 bases). The CDR3 is 14 residues long. CDR1 is SNHLY, CDR2 FYNNEI, per germline. Trimming took 2 bases from V and 5 from J, leaving 12 bases between them.

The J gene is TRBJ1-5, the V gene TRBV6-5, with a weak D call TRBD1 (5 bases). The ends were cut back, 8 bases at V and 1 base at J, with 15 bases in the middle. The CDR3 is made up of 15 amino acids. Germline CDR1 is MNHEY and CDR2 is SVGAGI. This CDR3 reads CASRRTAGSNQPQHF. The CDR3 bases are TGTGCCAGCCGCCGGACGGCAGGGAGCAATCAGCCCCAGCATTTT.

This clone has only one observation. DNA for the CDR3: TGTGCCAGCAGCTTCCCTAGCGGGAGGGCCCGGAATGAGCAGTTCTTC. This codes for CASSFPSGRARNEQFF. V usage is TRBV4-2 and J usage is TRBJ2-1; 12 bases agree with TRBD2. Germline V gene data show CDR1 as LGHNA and CDR2 as YNFKEQ. The CDR3 extends over 16 amino acids. The V and J ends lost 5 bases and 7 bases, in that order; junction bases with no gene match: 9.

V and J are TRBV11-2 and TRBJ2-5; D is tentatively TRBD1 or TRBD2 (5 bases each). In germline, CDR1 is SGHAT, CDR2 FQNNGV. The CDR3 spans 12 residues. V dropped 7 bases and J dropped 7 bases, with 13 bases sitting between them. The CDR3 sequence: CASTSAGGTQYF. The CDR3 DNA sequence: TGTGCCAGCACCTCAGCTGGGGGGACCCAGTACTTC.

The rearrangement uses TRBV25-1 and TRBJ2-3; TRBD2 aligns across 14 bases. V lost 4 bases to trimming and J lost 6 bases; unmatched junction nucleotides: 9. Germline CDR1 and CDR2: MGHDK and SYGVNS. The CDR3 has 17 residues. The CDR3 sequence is CASSGGTSGSLVDTQYF. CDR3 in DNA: TGTGCCAGCAGTGGGGGGACTAGCGGGAGTCTGGTGGATACGCAGTATTTT. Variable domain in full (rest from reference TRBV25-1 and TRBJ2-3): EADIYQTPRYLVIGTGKKITLECSQTMGHDKMYWYQQDPGMELHLIHYSYGVNSTEKGDLSSESTVSRIRTEHFPLTLESARPSHTSQYLCASSGGTSGSLVDTQYFGPGTRLTVL.

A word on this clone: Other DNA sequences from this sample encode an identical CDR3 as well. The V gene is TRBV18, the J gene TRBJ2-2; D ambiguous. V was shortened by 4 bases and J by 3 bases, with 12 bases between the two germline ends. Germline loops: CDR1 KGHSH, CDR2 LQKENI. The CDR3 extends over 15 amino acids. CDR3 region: CASSLGLADTGELFF. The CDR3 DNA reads TGTGCCAGCTCACTGGGCCTTGCCGACACCGGGGAGCTGTTTTTT.

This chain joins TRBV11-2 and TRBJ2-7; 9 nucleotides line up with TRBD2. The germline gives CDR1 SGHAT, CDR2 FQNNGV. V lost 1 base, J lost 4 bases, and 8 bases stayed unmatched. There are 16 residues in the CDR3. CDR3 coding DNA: TGTGCCAGCAGCTTAGTGGGGGGGACTAGCTCGTACGAGCAGTACTTC. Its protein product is CASSLVGGTSSYEQYF.

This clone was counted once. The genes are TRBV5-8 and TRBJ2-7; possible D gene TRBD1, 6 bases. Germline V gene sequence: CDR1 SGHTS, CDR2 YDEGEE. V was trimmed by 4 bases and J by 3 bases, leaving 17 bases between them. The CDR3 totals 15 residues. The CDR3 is CASSTSPGHNYEQYF. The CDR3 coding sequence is TGTGCCAGCAGCACCTCCCCGGGACACAACTACGAGCAGTACTTC.

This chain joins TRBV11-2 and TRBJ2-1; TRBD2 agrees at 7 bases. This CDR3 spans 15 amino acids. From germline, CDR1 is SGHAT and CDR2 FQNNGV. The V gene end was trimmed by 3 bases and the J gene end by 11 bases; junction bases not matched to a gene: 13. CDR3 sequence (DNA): TGTGCCAGCAGCTTCGGGACTACTTCACAACGGAAGCAGTTCTTC. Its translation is CASSFGTTSQRKQFF.

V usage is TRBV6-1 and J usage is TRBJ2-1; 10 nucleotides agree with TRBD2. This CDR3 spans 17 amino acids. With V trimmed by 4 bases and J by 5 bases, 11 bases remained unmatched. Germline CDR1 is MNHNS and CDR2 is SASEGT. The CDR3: CASSVTGTSELNNEQFF. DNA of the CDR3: TGTGCCAGCAGTGTAACCGGGACTAGCGAGCTAAACAATGAGCAGTTCTTC.

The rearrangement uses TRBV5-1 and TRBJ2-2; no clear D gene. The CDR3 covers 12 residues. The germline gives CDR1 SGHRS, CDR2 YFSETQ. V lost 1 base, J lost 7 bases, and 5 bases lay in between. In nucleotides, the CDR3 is TGCGCCAGCAGCTTGTCCCTCGGGGAGCTGTTTTTT. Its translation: CASSLSLGELFF.

CDR3 amino acids: CASTGPAYEQYF. CDR3 DNA sequence: TGTGCCAGCACGGGCCCTGCCTACGAGCAGTACTTC. The chain employs TRBV28 and TRBJ2-7; D is unclear. The CDR3 consists of 12 residues. Germline values: CDR1 MDHEN, CDR2 SYDVKM. Trimming removed 7 bases at V and 2 bases at J, with 9 bases between. Drawing the rest from reference TRBV28 and TRBJ2-7, the complete variable domain is DVKVTQSSRYLVKRTGEKVFLECVQDMDHENMFWYRQDPGLGLRLIYFSYDVKMKEKGDIPEGYSVSREKKERFSLILESASTNQTSMYLCASTGPAYEQYFGPGTRLTVT.

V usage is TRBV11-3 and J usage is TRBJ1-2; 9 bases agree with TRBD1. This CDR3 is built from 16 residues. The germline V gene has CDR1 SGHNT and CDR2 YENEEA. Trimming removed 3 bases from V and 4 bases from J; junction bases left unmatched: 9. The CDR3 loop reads CASSFRPDRGFYGYTF. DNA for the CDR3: TGTGCCAGCAGCTTTCGTCCGGACAGGGGTTTCTATGGCTACACCTTC.

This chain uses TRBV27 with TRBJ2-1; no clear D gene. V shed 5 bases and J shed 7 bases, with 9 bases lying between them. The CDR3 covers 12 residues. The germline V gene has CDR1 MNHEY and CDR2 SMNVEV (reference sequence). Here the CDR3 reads CASSRLGNEQFF. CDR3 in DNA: TGTGCCAGCAGTAGGTTGGGGAATGAGCAGTTCTTC.

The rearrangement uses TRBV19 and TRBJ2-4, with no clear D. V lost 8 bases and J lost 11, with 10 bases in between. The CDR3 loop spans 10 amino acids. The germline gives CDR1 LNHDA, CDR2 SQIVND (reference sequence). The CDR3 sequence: CASGDLFQYF. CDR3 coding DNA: TGTGCCAGTGGAGATTTGTTTCAGTACTTC.

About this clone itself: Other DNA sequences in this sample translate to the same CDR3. The CDR3 nucleotides read TGTGCCAGTAGTATGACAGGGTCTGGCTACACCTTC. Translating gives CASSMTGSGYTF. The chain uses TRBV19 and TRBJ1-2; TRBD1 agrees at 7 bases. V shed 3 bases and J 7 bases; nucleotides not matched to a gene: 2. CDR1 LNHDA and CDR2 SQIVND come from the germline V gene (reference sequence). The CDR3 has 12 residues.

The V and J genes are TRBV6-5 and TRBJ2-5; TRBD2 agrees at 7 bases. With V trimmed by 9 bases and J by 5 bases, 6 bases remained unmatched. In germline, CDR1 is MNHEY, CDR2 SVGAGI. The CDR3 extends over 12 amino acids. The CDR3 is CASKGGKETQYF. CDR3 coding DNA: TGTGCCAGTAAGGGAGGGAAGGAGACCCAGTACTTC.

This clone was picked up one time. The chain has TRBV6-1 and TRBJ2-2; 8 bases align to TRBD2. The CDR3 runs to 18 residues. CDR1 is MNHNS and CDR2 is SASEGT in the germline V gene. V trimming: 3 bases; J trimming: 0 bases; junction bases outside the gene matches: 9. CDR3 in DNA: TGTGCCAGCAGTGAGGTACCGGGAGGGAAGGCGAACACCGGGGAGCTGTTTTTT. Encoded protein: CASSEVPGGKANTGELFF.

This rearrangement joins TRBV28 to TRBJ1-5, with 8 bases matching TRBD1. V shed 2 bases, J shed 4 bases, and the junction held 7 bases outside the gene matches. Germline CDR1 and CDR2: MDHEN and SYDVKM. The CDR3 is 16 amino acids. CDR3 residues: CASSLIGTGFNQPQHF. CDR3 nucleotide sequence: TGTGCCAGCAGTTTAATTGGGACAGGCTTTAATCAGCCCCAGCATTTT.

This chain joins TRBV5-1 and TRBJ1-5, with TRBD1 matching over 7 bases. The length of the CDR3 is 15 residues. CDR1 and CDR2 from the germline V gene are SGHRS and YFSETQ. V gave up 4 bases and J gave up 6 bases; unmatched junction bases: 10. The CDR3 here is CASSPIGTVGQPQHF. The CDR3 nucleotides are TGCGCCAGCAGCCCCATCGGGACAGTAGGTCAGCCCCAGCATTTT.